The 9 T cell receptor beta chains given below trace back to one sample, sequenced in a study of Ad26.COV2.S vaccination and SARS-CoV-2 variants. Only in-frame clones appear in the TCRdb table, and some are missing; sequencing was by immunoSEQ multiplex PCR. Of tens of thousands of clones in the sample, 82% are singletons; the top ten hold roughly 15%. The source material was peripheral blood, sampled after recovery from COVID-19. The receptors derive from a human donor who had recovered from COVID-19.

This clone was recorded only once. The rearrangement joins TRBV28 to TRBJ1-4; weak D call: TRBD1 (5 bases). Germline V gene lookup returns CDR1 MDHEN and CDR2 SYDVKM. V shed 3 bases and J shed 5 bases, with 13 bases lying between them. The CDR3 totals 15 residues. CDR3 loop: CASSFDPQGNEKLFF. In nucleotides, the CDR3 is TGTGCCAGCAGTTTTGATCCCCAGGGCAATGAAAAACTGTTTTTT.

The chain is built from TRBV28 and TRBJ1-5, with 7 bases that match TRBD1. This CDR3 has 15 residues. The germline V gene encodes CDR1 MDHEN and CDR2 SYDVKM. J gave up 6 bases and V 8 bases, and 13 bases lay outside the gene matches. DNA of the CDR3: TGTGCCAGCTACTATCGACAGGGAGGGATTCAGCCCCAGCATTTT. It specifies CASYYRQGGIQPQHF.

This rearrangement joins TRBV5-1 to TRBJ1-5, with 8 bases that match TRBD1. Germline values: CDR1 SGHRS, CDR2 YFSETQ. CDR3 length equals 16 residues. Trimming took 4 bases from V and 1 from J; bases not matched to a gene: 7. In DNA, the CDR3 is TGCGCCAGCAGCCCCGGACAGGGCGGGAGCAATCAGCCCCAGCATTTT. It encodes CASSPGQGGSNQPQHF.

This clone was picked up a small number of times. V is TRBV19 and J is TRBJ1-1; possibly TRBD1 for D (5 bases). The CDR3 contains 15 residues. Looked up from germline, CDR1 is LNHDA and CDR2 is SQIVND (reference sequence). V gave up 5 bases and J gave up 1 base, with 14 bases separating them. The CDR3 reads CASSVTGRGNTEAFF. Written as DNA, the CDR3 is TGTGCCAGTAGTGTAACAGGTAGGGGGAACACTGAAGCTTTCTTT. The full variable domain, completed using reference TRBV19 and TRBJ1-1, is DGGITQSPKYLFRKEGQNVTLSCEQNLNHDAMYWYRQDPGQGLRLIYYSQIVNDFQKGDIAEGYSVSREKKESFPLTVTSAQKNPTAFYLCASSVTGRGNTEAFFGQGTRLTVV.

This rearrangement joins TRBV3-1 (or the pseudogene TRBV3-2) to TRBJ2-7; possible D gene TRBD2, 5 bases. Trimming left V 0 bases short and J 5 bases short, with 8 bases between. CDR1 is LGHDT, CDR2 YNNKEL, per germline (reference sequence). The CDR3 covers 13 residues. The CDR3, as DNA: TGTGCCAGCAGCCAAGATCTGAGGGACGAGCAGTACTTC. Translated, it gives CASSQDLRDEQYF.

The V gene is TRBV4-1, the J gene TRBJ2-7, with 10 bases matching TRBD2. V shed 4 bases and J 9 bases; nucleotides not matched to a gene: 12. The V gene's germline CDR1 is MGHRA and CDR2 YSYEKL. The CDR3 extends over 15 amino acids. DNA of the CDR3: TGCGCCAGCAGCCGCCTACTCGAGCGGGAGGGCCCGCAGTACTTC. Its protein product is CASSRLLEREGPQYF.

The chain joins TRBV19 to TRBJ2-7; maybe TRBD2 (5 bases). Looked up from germline, CDR1 is LNHDA and CDR2 is SQIVND (reference sequence). Trimming removed 3 bases from V and 7 bases from J, with 13 bases in between. The length of the CDR3 is 13 residues. The CDR3 reads CASSIKKDLEQYF. CDR3 nucleotide sequence: TGTGCCAGTAGTATCAAGAAGGACTTAGAGCAGTACTTC.

The J gene is TRBJ2-5, the V gene TRBV4-2; TRBD2 agrees at 15 bases. Germline lookup yields CDR1 LGHNA and CDR2 YNFKEQ. Trimming at V came to 2 bases and at J to 2 bases, leaving 9 bases not matched to a gene. There are 19 residues in the CDR3. CDR3: CASSQPTGLAGGLQETQYF. CDR3 nucleotides: TGTGCCAGCAGCCAACCGACTGGACTAGCGGGAGGGTTACAAGAGACCCAGTACTTC.

The chain is built from TRBV6-1 and TRBJ2-3; no reliable D call. The CDR3 covers 14 residues. The germline V and J ends were trimmed by 2 bases and 2 bases, with 8 bases remaining between them. CDR1 is MNHNS, CDR2 SASEGT, per germline. The CDR3 DNA sequence: TGTGCCAGCAGTGAAAAGTCTAACACAGATACGCAGTATTTT. It yields the protein CASSEKSNTDTQYF.